This T cell receptor (beta chain) was observed in a study of blood T cell repertoires in COVID-19. The overall study: PBMCs, B-cell-depleted T cells, or T cells provided the cDNA or gDNA that made up the material.

The method was immunoSEQ multiplex PCR; TCRdb's version includes in-frame clones alone and lacks a portion of them. The sample includes more than 200,000 clones, roughly 86% of them seen just once. The CDR3 has 12 residues. Germline CDR1 and CDR2: LNHDA and SQIVND (reference sequence). V lost 7 bases, J lost 4 bases, and 10 bases lay in between. The study drew participants aged roughly 18 to 95 years from roughly 25 US areas. Participant-given clinical history determined each cohort assignment. This clonotype originated in a woman aged 50 to 65 who had recovered from COVID-19. The source material was PBMCs or T cells enriched from blood (not recorded which). The chain joins TRBV19 to TRBJ2-5, with no clear D. The CDR3 DNA reads TGTGCCAGTAATGGGCTTGGAGAGACCCAGTACTTC. Its translation is CASNGLGETQYF. Using reference TRBV19 and TRBJ2-5 for the parts outside the CDR3, the full variable domain is DGGITQSPKYLFRKEGQNVTLSCEQNLNHDAMYWYRQDPGQGLRLIYYSQIVNDFQKGDIAEGYSVSREKKESFPLTVTSAQKNPTAFYLCASNGLGETQYFGPGTRLLVL.